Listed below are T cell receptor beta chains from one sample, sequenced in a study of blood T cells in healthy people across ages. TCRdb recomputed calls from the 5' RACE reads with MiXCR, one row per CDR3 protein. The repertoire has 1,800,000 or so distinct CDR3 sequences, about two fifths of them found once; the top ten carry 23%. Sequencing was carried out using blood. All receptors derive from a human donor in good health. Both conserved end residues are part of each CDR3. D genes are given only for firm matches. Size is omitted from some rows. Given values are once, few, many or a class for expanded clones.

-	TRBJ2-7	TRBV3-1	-	TGTGCCAGCCAGGGGAGGAGCTCCTACGAGCAGTACTTC	CASQGRSSYEQYF
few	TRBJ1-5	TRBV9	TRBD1	TGTGCCAGCAGTACCGGTGGGACAGGGGTCCAGCCCCAGCATTTT	CASSTGGTGVQPQHF
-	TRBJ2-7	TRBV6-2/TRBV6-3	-	TGTGCCAGCCGCCTCTGGGACCTGAGCTCCTACGAGCAGTACTTC	CASRLWDLSSYEQYF
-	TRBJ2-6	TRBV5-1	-	TGCACCAGCAGGGACCCTTTGATTTCATCCGGGGCCAACGTCCTGACTTTC	CTSRDPLISSGANVLTF
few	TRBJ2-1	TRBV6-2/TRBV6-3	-	TGTGCCAGCAGTTATCGGGTCCCTAATGAGCAGTTCTTC	CASSYRVPNEQFF
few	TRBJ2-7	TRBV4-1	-	TGCGCCAGCAGCCAAGTGGGGGGGGCGGACGAGCAGTACTTC	CASSQVGGADEQYF
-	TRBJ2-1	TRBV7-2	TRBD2	TGTGCCAGTAGGACGACTAGCGGGGAAAATGAGCAGTTCTTC	CASRTTSGENEQFF
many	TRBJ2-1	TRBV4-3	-	TGCGCCAGCAGCCAAGGTGTGGGGGGGCCGGATGAGCAGTTCTTC	CASSQGVGGPDEQFF
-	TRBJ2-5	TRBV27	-	TGTGCCAGCAGTTTATGGGGAGGGACCCAGTACTTC	CASSLWGGTQYF
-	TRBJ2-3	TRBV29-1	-	TGCAGCGTTGTAGGTCTGCCTAGCACAGATACGCAGTATTTT	CSVVGLPSTDTQYF